This T cell receptor beta chain was obtained from a study of cytomegalovirus exposure and HLA in healthy donors. V lost 4 bases and J lost 2; bases outside the gene matches: 8. Germline V CDR1 and CDR2: SGDLS, YYNGEE. This CDR3 comprises 16 residues. A multiplex PCR was run with 60 Vbeta primers and 13 Jbeta primers. The table came from immunoSEQ multiplex PCR; TCRdb's copy has only in-frame clones and leaves some out. The sample has approximately 190,000 clones, around 85% seen once; the top ten hold 3.8%. Unrecorded immune exposure was likely among donors, who were nominally healthy when sampled. The receptor's source is a man over 45 in good health and CMV-seronegative. V usage is TRBV9 and J usage is TRBJ1-2; TRBD1 agrees at 10 bases. The sample comprised PBMCs. This CDR3 reads CASSPGAGQGNYGYTF. In DNA, the CDR3 is TGTGCCAGCAGCCCAGGAGCGGGACAGGGGAACTATGGCTACACCTTC.